The source of this T cell receptor beta chain is a study of metastatic and nonmetastatic thyroid tumors. The V end lost 2 bases, the J end lost 4 bases, and 12 bases lay between the germline ends. This CDR3 is 13 amino acids long. Germline V CDR1 and CDR2: GTSNPN, SVGIG (reference sequence). With MiXCR, TCRdb reprocessed the PCR reads. The sample holds around 20,000 clones, 16% seen once. As concerns this clone: Antigen: not known.

All patients were treatment-naive before thyroid surgery. Overall study results and limits: As reported, TCR beta diversity in blood and tumor was significantly higher in malignant thyroid tumors than in benign nodules.

Sequencing was performed on blood. The clonotype originates from a male donor with papillary thyroid cancer or a benign thyroid nodule (not recorded which). Some clones in this sample may be carry-over from other donors' samples. This sequence joins TRBV30 and TRBJ2-7, with D possibly TRBD2 on 5 matching bases. DNA of the CDR3: TGTGCCTGGAGTATGGCTAGCCGGTACGAGCAGTACTTC. Amino acid sequence: CAWSMASRYEQYF.